The rows below give T cell receptor beta chains drawn from one sample of a study of T cells in Graves' hyperthyroidism and ophthalmopathy. TCRdb recomputed calls from the multiplex PCR reads with MiXCR, one row per CDR3 protein. The repertoire consists of a few hundred thousand distinct CDR3 sequences, with about 16% occurring once and the leading ten covering about 45%. The sample was blood. Receptors were obtained from a man aged 40-55 years with Graves' hyperthyroidism. Both conserved end residues are part of each CDR3. A D gene is named only where the DNA matches it firmly. Clone size is stated in some rows and not others, as once, few, many or a class when expanded.

v_call	clone_size	j_call	d_call	cdr3_nt	cdr3_aa
TRBV28	-	TRBJ1-2	TRBD1	TGTGCCAGCAGCTCGGGACAGGGTTACTATGGCTACACCTTC	CASSSGQGYYGYTF
TRBV7-2	few	TRBJ2-7	-	TGTGCCAGCAGCTTAACCCCCCGGAGCGAGCAGTACTTC	CASSLTPRSEQYF
TRBV18	many	TRBJ1-1	-	TGTGCCAGCTCACATCCCCAACGGGAAGCTTTCTTT	CASSHPQREAFF
TRBV5-5	many	TRBJ1-3	-	TGTGCCAGCAGCTTATATGGCGATCCTGGAAACACCATATATTTT	CASSLYGDPGNTIYF
TRBV20-1	few	TRBJ2-3	TRBD2	TGCAGTGCTAGAGAGTTCTTCGGACTAGCGGGGGGCCCCACAGATACGCAGTATTTT	CSAREFFGLAGGPTDTQYF
TRBV28	many	TRBJ2-5	TRBD1	TGTGCCAGCAGTCTCCTCGACAGGGTCCAAGAGACCCAGTACTTC	CASSLLDRVQETQYF
TRBV20-1	-	TRBJ1-5	-	TGCAGTGCTAGAGAGAGTCAGGGTGGTAGCAATCAGCCCCAGCATTTT	CSARESQGGSNQPQHF
TRBV2	many	TRBJ2-3	TRBD1	TGTGCCAGCAGTTTTCCTCCGGGACAGAACACAGATACGCAGTATTTT	CASSFPPGQNTDTQYF
TRBV6-1	-	TRBJ1-6	-	TGTGCCAGCAACCAAAACAGGGTCGGCGGTTCACCCCTCCACTTT	CASNQNRVGGSPLHF
TRBV29-1	-	TRBJ2-1	-	TGCAGCTCCGAGGAAATGAGGGGCAGCTCCTACAATGAGCAGTTCTTC	CSSEEMRGSSYNEQFF
TRBV7-2	many	TRBJ1-4	TRBD1	TGTGCCAGCAGCTCCGACAGGGCAGGTGAAAAACTGTTTTTT	CASSSDRAGEKLFF
TRBV5-6	many	TRBJ2-1	TRBD1	TGTGCCAGCAGCCTAAGGACAGGGGTCCACAATGAGCAGTTCTTC	CASSLRTGVHNEQFF
TRBV7-2	many	TRBJ2-3	TRBD1	TGTGCCAGCAGCTCCGACAGGGGAACAGATACGCAGTATTTT	CASSSDRGTDTQYF
TRBV20-1	many	TRBJ2-2	TRBD1	TGCAGTGTCCCGGGACAGGGTTACACCGGGGAGCTGTTTTTT	CSVPGQGYTGELFF
TRBV7-2	many	TRBJ2-3	-	TGTGCCAGCAGCTTATGGAAAGGTGTTGGGGGGTTCGCAGATACGCAGTATTTT	CASSLWKGVGGFADTQYF
TRBV24-1	-	TRBJ2-1	TRBD2	TGTGCCACCAGTGACCCGGGGACTAGCGGGGGTCGTGAGCAGTTCTTC	CATSDPGTSGGREQFF
TRBV15	-	TRBJ2-5	TRBD1	TGTGCCACCAGCAGTTTTGGGACAGCCCAAGAGACCCAGTACTTC	CATSSFGTAQETQYF
TRBV2	many	TRBJ2-1	TRBD1	TGTGCCAGCAGTGCAGAGGGGGCGGTTGAGCAGTTCTTC	CASSAEGAVEQFF
TRBV19	-	TRBJ1-5	-	TGTGCCAGTAATCGGGTAGGGGATCAGCCCCAGCATTTT	CASNRVGDQPQHF
TRBV7-9	many	TRBJ2-5	-	TGTGCCAGCACCAAACTCCGGGGGGCGGTGGAGACCCAGTACTTC	CASTKLRGAVETQYF